Shown below are 13 T cell receptor beta chains from a single sample sequenced in a study of T-cell reconstitution after alpha-beta-depleted transplantation in children. Preparation of the TCRbeta library used unique molecular identifiers. TCRdb ran MiXCR on the PCR reads and lists one entry per CDR3 protein. Among approximately 240,000 distinct CDR3 sequences, 8.5% to 10% were seen once, and the ten largest hold less than 8%. The sample was PBMCs from the stem cell graft donor, taken from the stem cell graft. These receptors were obtained from a human donor who donated a stem cell graft to a child with acute lymphoblastic leukemia.

A few counts support this clonotype. The gene calls are TRBV11-1 and TRBJ2-7, with 7 bases that match TRBD1. The CDR3 runs 20 residues. With V trimmed by 0 bases and J by 2 bases, 19 bases remained unmatched. Germline lookup yields CDR1 SGHAT and CDR2 FQDESV (reference sequence). CDR3 sequence: CASSLARTEPDRHDPYEQYF. CDR3 in DNA: TGTGCCAGCAGCTTAGCCCGGACAGAACCGGACAGGCACGATCCCTACGAGCAGTACTTC.

J is TRBJ2-7 and V is TRBV11-2, with 9 bases fitting TRBD2. The germline V gene encodes CDR1 SGHAT and CDR2 FQNNGV. V shed 1 base, J shed 7 bases, and the junction held 11 bases outside the gene matches. The CDR3 contains 16 residues. The CDR3 spells CASSLVELAGEVEQYF. CDR3 DNA sequence: TGTGCCAGCAGCTTAGTAGAGTTAGCGGGGGAGGTGGAGCAGTACTTC.

This clonotype was picked up many times. The chain combines TRBV3-1 with TRBJ2-5; 7 nucleotides match TRBD2. The CDR3 has 17 residues. J gave up 4 bases and V 11 bases, and 22 bases lay outside the gene matches. Germline V CDR1 and CDR2: LGHDT, YNNKEL (reference sequence). CDR3 protein: CASRPLDERGGRETQYF. The CDR3 coding sequence is TGTGCCTCACGCCCCCTCGACGAGCGGGGAGGCAGAGAGACCCAGTACTTC.

This clonotype came up many times. This rearrangement joins TRBV2 to TRBJ2-7; D remains unclear. Germline V lookup: CDR1 SNHLY, CDR2 FYNNEI. The CDR3 is 13 residues long. Trimming stripped 3 bases from V and 3 bases from J, with 9 bases between. The CDR3 region has the DNA TGTGCCAGCAGTGATGGGCCCCTCTACGAGCAGTACTTC. Its protein is CASSDGPLYEQYF.

The V gene is TRBV15, the J gene TRBJ1-2, with D hard to call. V was shortened by 0 bases and J by 4 bases, with 15 bases between the two germline ends. The length of the CDR3 is 16 residues. Germline loops: CDR1 LNHNV, CDR2 YYDKDF (reference sequence). CDR3: CATSRDRMRISYGYTF. CDR3 coding DNA: TGTGCCACCAGCAGAGATCGAATGAGGATATCCTATGGCTACACCTTC.

The chain recombines TRBV5-1 with TRBJ2-1, with 11 nucleotides matching TRBD2. The V and J ends lost 7 bases and 0 bases, in that order; junction bases with no gene match: 6. This CDR3 spans 16 amino acids. Per germline, CDR1 SGHRS and CDR2 YFSETQ. CDR3 sequence: CASGISGGASYNEQFF. CDR3 DNA sequence: TGCGCCAGCGGAATTAGCGGGGGGGCCTCCTACAATGAGCAGTTCTTC.

This chain uses TRBV10-3 with TRBJ2-3; 8 nucleotides align to TRBD2. The germline V gene has CDR1 ENHRY and CDR2 SYGVKD. The CDR3 totals 14 residues. The V segment lost 4 bases and the J segment 3 bases; nucleotides outside the gene matches: 3. The CDR3 reads CAISVAGSTDTQYF. The DNA for the CDR3 is TGTGCCATCAGTGTAGCGGGGTCTACAGATACGCAGTATTTT.

Many counts were recorded for this clonotype. V usage is TRBV21-1 and J usage is TRBJ1-5; the table's D call TRBD1 went unverified against the DNA. TRBV21-1 corresponds to a pseudogene. The length of the CDR3 is 16 residues. The DNA of the CDR3 is TGTGCCAGCAGCGCCCGGACAGGGATGGGCAATCAGCCCCAGCATTTT. Its protein is CASSARTGMGNQPQHF.

This clonotype was picked up a small number of times. V gene TRBV5-1 combines with J gene TRBJ1-1, with 7 bases that match TRBD1. Germline V gives CDR1 SGHRS, CDR2 YFSETQ. Trimming at V came to 4 bases and at J to 6 bases, leaving 12 bases not matched to a gene. This CDR3 comprises 15 residues. DNA of the CDR3: TGCGCCAGCAGCCCAGGACAACAGGGGTCCCCTGAAGCTTTCTTT. This codes for CASSPGQQGSPEAFF. Based on the CDR3 plus reference TRBV5-1 and TRBJ1-1, the full variable domain is KAGVTQTPRYLIKTRGQQVTLSCSPISGHRSVSWYQQTPGQGLQFLFEYFSETQRNKGNFPGRFSGRQFSNSRSEMNVSTLELGDSALYLCASSPGQQGSPEAFFGQGTRLTVV.

The chain has TRBV7-9 and TRBJ2-4, with 12 bases matching TRBD2. Germline CDR1 is SEHNR and CDR2 is FQNEAQ (reference sequence). The V gene end was trimmed by 3 bases and the J gene end by 7 bases; junction bases not matched to a gene: 4. The CDR3 is 15 amino acids. DNA for the CDR3: TGTGCCAGCAGCTTCCTAGCGGGGGGGTGGAACATTCAGTACTTC. Encoded protein: CASSFLAGGWNIQYF.

The V gene is TRBV7-6, the J gene TRBJ1-2; 7 nucleotides align to TRBD1. CDR1 and CDR2 (germline): SGHVS, FNYEAQ. The junction had 4 bases not matched to a gene; V was cut back by 5 bases and J by 4 bases. This CDR3 comprises 13 residues. The CDR3 is CASSPRDSYGYTF. CDR3 nucleotide sequence: TGTGCCAGCAGCCCGCGGGACAGCTATGGCTACACCTTC. The variable domain in full, completed from reference TRBV7-6 and TRBJ1-2, reads GAGVSQSPRYKVTKRGQDVALRCDPISGHVSLYWYRQALGQGPEFLTYFNYEAQQDKSGLPNDRFSAERPEGSISTLTIQRTEQRDSAMYRCASSPRDSYGYTFGSGTRLTVV.

The V gene is TRBV6-6, the J gene TRBJ2-7, with D unclear. The CDR3 length is 13 residues. Between the trimmed V and J ends, which lost 8 bases and 3 bases, there was a span of 14 bases. Germline V lookup: CDR1 MNHNY, CDR2 SVGAGI (reference sequence). The CDR3 protein is CASRDSPDYEQYF. The CDR3 DNA follows: TGTGCCAGCCGAGACTCACCGGACTACGAGCAGTACTTC.

This clonotype was detected only once. A much larger clonotype is one base distant, so this may be a read error. The V gene is TRBV11-2, the J gene TRBJ2-3; 10 bases fit TRBD2. The CDR3 is made up of 16 amino acids. Germline V gene lookup returns CDR1 SGHAT and CDR2 FQNNGV. CDR3 residues: CDSSLDYASGRDTQYF. Written as DNA, the CDR3 is TGTGACAGCAGCTTAGATTACGCTAGCGGGAGAGATACGCAGTATTTT.